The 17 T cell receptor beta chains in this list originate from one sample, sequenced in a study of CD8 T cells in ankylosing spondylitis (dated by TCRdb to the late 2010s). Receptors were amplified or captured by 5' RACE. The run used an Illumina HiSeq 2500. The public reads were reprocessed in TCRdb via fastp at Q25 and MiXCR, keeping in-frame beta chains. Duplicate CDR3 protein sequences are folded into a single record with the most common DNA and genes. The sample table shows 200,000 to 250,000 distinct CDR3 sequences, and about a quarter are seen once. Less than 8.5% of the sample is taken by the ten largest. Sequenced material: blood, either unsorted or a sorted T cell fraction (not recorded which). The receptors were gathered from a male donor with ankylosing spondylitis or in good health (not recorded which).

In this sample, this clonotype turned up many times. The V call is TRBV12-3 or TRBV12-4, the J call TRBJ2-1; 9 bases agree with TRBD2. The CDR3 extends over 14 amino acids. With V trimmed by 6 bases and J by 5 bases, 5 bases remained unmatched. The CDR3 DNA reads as TGTGCCAGCAGCCTTAGCGGGGGTAACAATGAGCAGTTCTTC. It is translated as CASSLSGGNNEQFF.

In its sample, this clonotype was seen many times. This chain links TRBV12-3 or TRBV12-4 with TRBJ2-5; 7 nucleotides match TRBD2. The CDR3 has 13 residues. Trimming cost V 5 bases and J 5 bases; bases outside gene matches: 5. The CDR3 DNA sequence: TGTGCCAGCAGTCCGGTGGGGGGGGAGACCCAGTACTTC. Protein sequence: CASSPVGGETQYF.

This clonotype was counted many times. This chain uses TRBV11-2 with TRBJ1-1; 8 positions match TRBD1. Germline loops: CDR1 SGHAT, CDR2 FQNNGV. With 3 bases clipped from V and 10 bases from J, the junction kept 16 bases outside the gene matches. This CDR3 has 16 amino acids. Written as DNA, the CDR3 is TGTGCCAGCAGCTTGTCCCGGGACAGGACCCCTACGGGAGCTTTCTTT. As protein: CASSLSRDRTPTGAFF.

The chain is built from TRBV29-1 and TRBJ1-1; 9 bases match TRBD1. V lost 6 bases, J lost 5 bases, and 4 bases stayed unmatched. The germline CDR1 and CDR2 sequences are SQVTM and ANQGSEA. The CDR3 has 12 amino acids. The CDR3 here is CSVRDRGTEAFF. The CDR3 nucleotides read TGCAGCGTGAGAGACAGGGGGACTGAAGCTTTCTTT.

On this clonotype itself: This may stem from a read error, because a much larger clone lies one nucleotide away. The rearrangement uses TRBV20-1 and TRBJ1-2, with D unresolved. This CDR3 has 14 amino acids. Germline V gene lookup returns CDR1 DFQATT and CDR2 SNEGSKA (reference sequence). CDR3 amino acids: CSASQQISNYGSTF. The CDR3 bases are TGCAGTGCTAGTCAGCAAATCTCTAACTATGGCTCCACCTTC.

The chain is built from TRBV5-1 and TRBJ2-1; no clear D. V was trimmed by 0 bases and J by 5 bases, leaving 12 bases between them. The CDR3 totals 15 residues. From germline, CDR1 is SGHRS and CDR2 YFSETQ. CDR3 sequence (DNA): TGCGCCAGCAGCTTGGCCGAGGCCGCCCACAATGAGCAGTTCTTC. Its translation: CASSLAEAAHNEQFF.

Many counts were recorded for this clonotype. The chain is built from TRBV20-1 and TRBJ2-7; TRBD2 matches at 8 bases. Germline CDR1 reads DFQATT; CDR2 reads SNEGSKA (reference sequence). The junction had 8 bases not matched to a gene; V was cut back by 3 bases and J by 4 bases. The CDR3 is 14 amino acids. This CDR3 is CSASISTSVYEQYF. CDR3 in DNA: TGCAGTGCTAGTATTTCGACTAGCGTATACGAGCAGTACTTC.

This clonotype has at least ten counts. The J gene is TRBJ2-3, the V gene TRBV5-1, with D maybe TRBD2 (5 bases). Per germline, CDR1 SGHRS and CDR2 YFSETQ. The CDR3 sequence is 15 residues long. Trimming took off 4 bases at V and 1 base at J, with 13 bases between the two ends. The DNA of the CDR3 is TGCGCCAGCAGCAGCGGACCGGTACGCACAGATACGCAGTATTTT. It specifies CASSSGPVRTDTQYF.

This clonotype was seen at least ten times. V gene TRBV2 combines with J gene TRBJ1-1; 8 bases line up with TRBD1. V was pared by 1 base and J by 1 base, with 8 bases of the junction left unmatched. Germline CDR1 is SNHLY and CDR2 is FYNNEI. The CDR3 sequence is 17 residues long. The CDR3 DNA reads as TGTGCCAGCAGTGAAGACCGACAGGGGAGGAGGAACACTGAAGCTTTCTTT. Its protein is CASSEDRQGRRNTEAFF. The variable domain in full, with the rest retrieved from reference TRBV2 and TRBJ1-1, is EPEVTQTPSHQVTQMGQEVILRCVPISNHLYFYWYRQILGQKVEFLVSFYNNEISEKSEIFDDQFSVERPDGSNFTLKIRSTKLEDSAMYFCASSEDRQGRRNTEAFFGQGTRLTVV.

The DNA of the CDR3 is TGTGCCAGCAGCTTGATACGGCAGGGGGCCGACGAGCAGTACTTC. It translates to CASSLIRQGADEQYF. The V and J genes are TRBV7-9 and TRBJ2-7; 8 nucleotides match TRBD1. The germline CDR1 and CDR2 sequences are SEHNR and FQNEAQ (reference sequence). V trimming: 3 bases; J trimming: 5 bases; junction bases outside the gene matches: 9. The CDR3 totals 15 residues. Supplemented by reference TRBV7-9 and TRBJ2-7, the full variable domain reads DTGVSQNPRHKITKRGQNVTFRCDPISEHNRLYWYRQTLGQGPEFLTYFQNEAQLEKSRLLSDRFSAERPKGSFSTLEIQRTEQGDSAMYLCASSLIRQGADEQYFGPGTRLTVT.

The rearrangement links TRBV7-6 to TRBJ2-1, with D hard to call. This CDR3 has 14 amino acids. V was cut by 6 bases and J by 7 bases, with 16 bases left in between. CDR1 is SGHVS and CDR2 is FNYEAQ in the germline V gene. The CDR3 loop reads CASSPYGSPNEQFF. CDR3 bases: TGTGCCAGCAGTCCCTATGGAAGCCCGAATGAGCAGTTCTTC.

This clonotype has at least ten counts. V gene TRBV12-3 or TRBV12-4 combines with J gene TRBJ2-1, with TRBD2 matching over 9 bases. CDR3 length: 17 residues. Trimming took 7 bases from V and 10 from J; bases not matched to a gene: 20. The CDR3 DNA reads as TGTGCCAGCAAAAGGGCCGGGACGGGGCGGGAGGGGGGAGAGCAGTTCTTC. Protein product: CASKRAGTGREGGEQFF.

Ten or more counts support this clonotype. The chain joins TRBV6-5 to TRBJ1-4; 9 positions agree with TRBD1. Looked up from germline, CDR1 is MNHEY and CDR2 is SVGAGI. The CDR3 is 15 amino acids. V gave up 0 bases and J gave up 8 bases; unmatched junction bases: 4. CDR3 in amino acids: CASSYSMGQGEKLFF. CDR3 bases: TGTGCCAGCAGTTACTCGATGGGACAGGGCGAAAAACTGTTTTTT.

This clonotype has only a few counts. CDR3 sequence reads: CASSSGRNTEAFF. The CDR3 DNA follows: TGTGCCAGCAGCTCGGGCAGGAACACTGAAGCTTTCTTT. V and J are TRBV7-3 and TRBJ1-1; D gene uncertain. CDR3 size: 13 residues. The germline V and J ends were trimmed by 4 bases and 1 base, with 7 bases remaining between them. The germline gives CDR1 SGHTA, CDR2 FQGTGA.

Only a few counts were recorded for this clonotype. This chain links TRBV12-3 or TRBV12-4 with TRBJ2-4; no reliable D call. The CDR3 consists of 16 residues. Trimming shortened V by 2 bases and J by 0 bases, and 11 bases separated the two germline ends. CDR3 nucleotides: TGTGCCAGCAGTTTAACGGGTCTGTTAGCCAAAAACATTCAGTACTTC. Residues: CASSLTGLLAKNIQYF.

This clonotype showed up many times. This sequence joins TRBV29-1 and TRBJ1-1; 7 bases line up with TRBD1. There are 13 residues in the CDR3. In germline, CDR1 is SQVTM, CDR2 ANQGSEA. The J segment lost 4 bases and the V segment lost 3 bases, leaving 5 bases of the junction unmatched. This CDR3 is CSVEMAGGTEAFF. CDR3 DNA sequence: TGCAGCGTTGAGATGGCAGGGGGCACTGAAGCTTTCTTT. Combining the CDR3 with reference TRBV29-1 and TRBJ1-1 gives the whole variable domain SAVISQKPSRDICQRGTSLTIQCQVDSQVTMMFWYRQQPGQSLTLIATANQGSEATYESGFVIDKFPISRPNLTFSTLTVSNMSPEDSSIYLCSVEMAGGTEAFFGQGTRLTVV.

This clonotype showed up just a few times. Written as DNA, the CDR3 is TGCAGTGCCACGACCGCGGGACTAGCGGGTAGCACAGATACGCAGTATTTT. Protein sequence: CSATTAGLAGSTDTQYF. V and J are TRBV20-1 and TRBJ2-3; 12 positions match TRBD2. CDR1 is DFQATT, CDR2 SNEGSKA, per germline (reference sequence). The CDR3 contains 17 residues. V dropped 6 bases and J dropped 0; count of bases not matched to a gene: 10.